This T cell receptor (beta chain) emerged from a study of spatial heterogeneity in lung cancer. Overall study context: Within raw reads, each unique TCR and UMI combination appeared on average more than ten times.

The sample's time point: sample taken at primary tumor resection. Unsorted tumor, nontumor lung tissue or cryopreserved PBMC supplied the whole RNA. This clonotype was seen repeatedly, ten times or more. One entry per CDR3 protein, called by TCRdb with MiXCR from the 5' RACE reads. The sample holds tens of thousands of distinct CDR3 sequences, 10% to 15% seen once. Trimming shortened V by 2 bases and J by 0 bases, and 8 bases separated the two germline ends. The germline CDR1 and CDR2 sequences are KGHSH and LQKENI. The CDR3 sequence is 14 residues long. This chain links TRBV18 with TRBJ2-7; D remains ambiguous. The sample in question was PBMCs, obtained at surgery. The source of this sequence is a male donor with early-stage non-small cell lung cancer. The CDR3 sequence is CASSPSRYSYEQYF. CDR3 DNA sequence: TGTGCCAGCTCACCATCCCGTTACTCCTACGAGCAGTACTTC.